This entry lists 3 T cell receptor beta chains sequenced from one sample in a study of regulatory T cells in long-lasting Graves disease. Indicated time point: newly diagnosed GD, antithyroid drugs for less than 3 months. Construction of the TCR library relied on RNA isolated from PBMCs. iRepertoire HTBI primers and Arm-PCR of CDR3 regions built TCR beta libraries. One entry per CDR3 protein, called by TCRdb with MiXCR from the multiplex PCR reads. This table holds 300,000 to 400,000 distinct CDR3 sequences, approximately 20% found once. Sequenced material: peripheral blood mononuclear cells (PBMCs), taken at new diagnosis, from a patient treated with antithyroid drugs. Every receptor here comes from a female donor with Graves disease.

This chain uses TRBV12-3 or TRBV12-4 with TRBJ2-3; D is unclear. The CDR3 is 15 amino acids. Trimming pared 3 bases from V and 2 bases from J, leaving 12 bases between. This CDR3 is CASSFFPISTDTQYF. CDR3 sequence (DNA): TGTGCCAGCAGTTTTTTCCCGATTTCCACAGATACGCAGTATTTT.

This clonotype was observed at least ten times. This CDR3 is missing its conserved last phenylalanine or tryptophan, likely due to a read error. The limits of the CDR3 on the DNA are not certain, so only TCRdb's listed CDR3 is given. This sequence joins TRBV11-3 and TRBJ2-1; the listed D gene, TRBD2, was not tested against the DNA. Germline lookup yields CDR1 SGHNT and CDR2 YENEEA. The CDR3 has 16 residues if both end residues are counted. CDR3 region: CASSLDSGEAYNEQFL.

This sequence joins TRBV29-1 and TRBJ2-7; a weak D match, TRBD2 (6 bases). This CDR3 region has 13 residues. The germline V and J ends were trimmed by 0 bases and 3 bases, with 9 bases remaining between them. In germline, CDR1 is SQVTM, CDR2 ANQGSEA. This chain's CDR3 is CSVEDHGGYEQYF. The DNA of the CDR3 is TGCAGCGTTGAAGATCACGGGGGCTACGAGCAGTACTTC.